The 13 T cell receptor beta chains reported below all come from one sample, sequenced in a study of blood T cells in healthy people across ages. Sample-barcoded 5' priming and a J-beta primer mix drove a second PCR of about 6 to 12 cycles. Each CDR3 protein gets one entry after TCRdb re-called the 5' RACE reads with MiXCR. The table shows roughly 680,000 distinct CDR3 sequences, with 49% occurring only once. The sequencing input was blood. These receptors were obtained from a woman aged 55-75 years in good health.

A remark on this clonotype: A much larger clone lies a single base off, so this may be a read error. V usage is TRBV10-3 and J usage is TRBJ2-5, with D unresolved. Germline CDR1 ENHRY, CDR2 SYGVKD. This CDR3 is built from 12 residues. Trimming stripped 0 bases from V and 6 bases from J, with 5 bases between. DNA for the CDR3: TGTGCCATCAGTGAGTCGACGCAGACCCAGTACTTC. It translates to CAISESTQTQYF.

This clonotype appeared a few times. This sequence joins TRBV27 and TRBJ2-6; D not certain. CDR1 is MNHEY and CDR2 is SMNVEV in the germline V gene (reference sequence). The CDR3 has 15 amino acids. Trimming removed 2 bases at V and 0 bases at J, with 5 bases between. CDR3 sequence reads: CASSLIPSGANVLTF. CDR3 nucleotide sequence: TGTGCCAGCAGTTTAATACCCTCTGGGGCCAACGTCCTGACTTTC.

This chain uses TRBV27 with TRBJ1-2; the match to TRBD1 covers 9 bases. J lost 6 bases, V lost 6 bases, and 11 bases had no gene match. CDR1 and CDR2 (germline): MNHEY, SMNVEV (reference sequence). The CDR3 runs to 15 residues. CDR3 region: CASSRGTRDRDGYTF. The CDR3 DNA is TGTGCCAGCAGCCGAGGAACCCGGGACAGGGATGGCTACACCTTC.

In this sample, this clonotype turned up a few times. The chain recombines TRBV20-1 with TRBJ1-2; D is unclear. The CDR3 runs 12 residues. Germline CDR1 is DFQATT and CDR2 is SNEGSKA (reference sequence). V was clipped by 6 bases and J by 3 bases, with 11 bases between them. The CDR3, as DNA: TGCAGTGCCGATGACACGGACTATGGCTACACCTTC. Protein sequence: CSADDTDYGYTF.

This clonotype was found once. One junction end does not reproduce the germline sequence, and a read error may be involved. The V gene is TRBV3-1, the J gene TRBJ1-1; D is unresolved. In germline, CDR1 is LGHDT, CDR2 YNNKEL (reference sequence). This CDR3 has 11 amino acids. The CDR3 bases are TGTGCCAGCAGCCAAGAGACTGGAGCTTTCTTT. Amino acid sequence: CASSQETGAFF.

This chain joins TRBV3-1 and TRBJ2-7; 13 positions match TRBD2. The J call may be faulty, since TRBJ2-5 better matches the DNA end. The germline V gene encodes CDR1 LGHDT and CDR2 YNNKEL (reference sequence). This CDR3 spans 16 amino acids. The CDR3 DNA follows: TGTGCCAGCAGCCACAGGACTAGCGGGAGCGCCGAGACCCAGTACTTC. Its protein is CASSHRTSGSAETQYF.

CDR3 loop: CSVGTGGPEDTQYF. Here the CDR3 DNA reads TGCAGCGTTGGGACAGGGGGCCCTGAAGATACGCAGTATTTT. The genes are TRBV29-1 and TRBJ2-3; 11 bases are shared with TRBD1. Germline CDR1 is SQVTM and CDR2 is ANQGSEA. V trimming: 4 bases; J trimming: 5 bases; junction bases outside the gene matches: 5. The CDR3 length is 14 residues.

Written as DNA, the CDR3 is TGTGCCAGCAGCGCAAGTACAGGGAAAGAGACCCAGTACTTC. This encodes CASSASTGKETQYF. This chain joins TRBV13 and TRBJ2-5; the D gene is possibly TRBD1 (6 bases). V lost 5 bases, J lost 3 bases, and 13 bases lay in between. This CDR3 comprises 14 residues. The germline gives CDR1 PRHDT, CDR2 FYEKMQ (reference sequence).

The chain employs TRBV5-1 and TRBJ2-7; D remains ambiguous. Germline V gene data show CDR1 as SGHRS and CDR2 as YFSETQ. V lost 4 bases and J 2 bases, leaving 10 bases between the germline ends. CDR3 length: 13 residues. The DNA for the CDR3 is TGCGCCAGCAGCGTACAGAGTCCCTACGAGCAGTACTTC. Encoded protein: CASSVQSPYEQYF.

The genes are TRBV7-7 and TRBJ2-5; the match to TRBD1 covers 10 bases. Germline CDR1 SSHAT, CDR2 FNYEAQ (reference sequence). The CDR3 sequence is 14 residues long. CDR3 DNA: TGTGTTAGCAGCAGGACAGGGGGTACGGAGACCCAGTACTTC. Its translation: CVSSRTGGTETQYF.

This clonotype has a handful of counts. The rearrangement uses TRBV5-6 and TRBJ2-7; no reliable D call. V lost 1 base to trimming and J lost 5 bases, with 7 bases between them. This CDR3 is 12 amino acids long. CDR1 is SGHDT, CDR2 YYEEEE, per germline. In nucleotides, the CDR3 is TGTGCCAGCAGCTTGAGGTGGGACGAGCAGTACTTC. Translation gives CASSLRWDEQYF.

This chain connects TRBV3-1 to TRBJ2-5; D assignment may be TRBD1 or TRBD2 (5 bases each). Matching the DNA end better, TRBJ2-7 makes the J call doubtful. CDR3 length equals 14 residues. From germline, CDR1 is LGHDT and CDR2 YNNKEL (reference sequence). The CDR3 sequence is CASSQSQGAHEQYF. Written as DNA, the CDR3 is TGTGCCAGCAGCCAATCCCAGGGAGCCCACGAGCAGTACTTC.

Concerning this clonotype itself: One end of the junction varies from germline; a read error may be responsible. This chain connects TRBV20-1 to TRBJ2-3; tentative D call: TRBD2 (6 bases). The germline V gene has CDR1 DFQATT and CDR2 SNEGSKA (reference sequence). This CDR3 is built from 12 residues. CDR3 DNA: TGCAGTGCTACAACTAGCACAGATACGCGGTATTTT. Translation gives CSATTSTDTRYF.